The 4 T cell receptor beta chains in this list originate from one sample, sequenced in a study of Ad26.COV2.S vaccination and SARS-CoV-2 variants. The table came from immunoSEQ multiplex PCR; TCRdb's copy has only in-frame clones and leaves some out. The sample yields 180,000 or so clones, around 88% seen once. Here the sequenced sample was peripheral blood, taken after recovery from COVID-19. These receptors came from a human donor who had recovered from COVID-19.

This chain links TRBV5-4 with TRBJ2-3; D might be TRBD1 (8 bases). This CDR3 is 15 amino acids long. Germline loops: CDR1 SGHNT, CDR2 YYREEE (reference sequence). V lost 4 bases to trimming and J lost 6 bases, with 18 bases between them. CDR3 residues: CASSATGGVLDTQYF. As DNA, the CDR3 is TGTGCCAGCAGCGCTACAGGGGGGGTACTGGATACGCAGTATTTT.

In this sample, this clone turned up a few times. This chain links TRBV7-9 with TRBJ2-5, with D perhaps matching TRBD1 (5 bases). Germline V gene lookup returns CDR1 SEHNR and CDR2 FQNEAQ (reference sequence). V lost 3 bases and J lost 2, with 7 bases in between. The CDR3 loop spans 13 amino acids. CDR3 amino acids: CASSFRQQETQYF. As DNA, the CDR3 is TGTGCCAGCAGCTTTCGACAGCAAGAGACCCAGTACTTC.

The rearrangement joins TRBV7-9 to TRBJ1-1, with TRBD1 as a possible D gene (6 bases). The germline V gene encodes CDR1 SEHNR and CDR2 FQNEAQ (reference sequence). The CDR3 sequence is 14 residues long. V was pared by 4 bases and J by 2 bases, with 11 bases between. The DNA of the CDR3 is TGTGCCAGCAGCTCCTACAGGGCTAACACTGAAGCTTTCTTT. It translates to CASSSYRANTEAFF.

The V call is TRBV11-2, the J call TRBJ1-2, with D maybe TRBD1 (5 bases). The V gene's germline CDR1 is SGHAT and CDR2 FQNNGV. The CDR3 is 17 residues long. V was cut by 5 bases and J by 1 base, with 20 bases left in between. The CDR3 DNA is TGTGCCAGCAGCGTCCCTGGGGCCAGGAGGCATAACTATGGCTACACCTTC. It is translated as CASSVPGARRHNYGYTF.